The 22 T cell receptor beta chains in this list originate from one sample, sequenced in a study of breast tumors, draining lymph nodes, adjacent tissues. Breast cancer patients provided tissue from their axillary draining lymph nodes. MiXCR, applied by TCRdb to the multiplex PCR reads, yields one record per CDR3 protein. The sample carries approximately 90,000 distinct CDR3 sequences, over 25% recorded once. The sequencing input was axillary lymph node tissue. All receptors come from a female donor with breast cancer. Some clones in this sample may be carry-over from other donors' samples.

This clonotype occurred many times. The chain links TRBV20-1 to TRBJ2-1; 8 nucleotides align to TRBD2. The germline CDR1 and CDR2 sequences are DFQATT and SNEGSKA (reference sequence). V dropped 0 bases and J dropped 2; count of bases not matched to a gene: 3. The CDR3 sequence is 15 residues long. The CDR3 spells CSARDRRGAYNEQFF. In DNA form, the CDR3 reads TGCAGTGCTAGAGACAGGCGGGGGGCCTACAATGAGCAGTTCTTC.

This clonotype has a count of ten or more. The chain combines TRBV29-1 with TRBJ2-3; D possibly matches TRBD1 or TRBD2 (5 bases each). Germline V gives CDR1 SQVTM, CDR2 ANQGSEA. The germline V and J ends were trimmed by 5 bases and 2 bases, with 14 bases remaining between them. CDR3 length: 14 residues. CDR3 in DNA: TGCAGCGTTTCCGGGACCAACCACACAGATACGCAGTATTTT. It encodes CSVSGTNHTDTQYF.

This clonotype was counted many times. The J gene is TRBJ1-2, the V gene TRBV4-1, with a tentative D call TRBD1 (6 bases). This CDR3 comprises 16 residues. Germline values: CDR1 MGHRA, CDR2 YSYEKL. V shed 0 bases and J shed 8 bases, with 19 bases lying between them. The CDR3 region has the DNA TGCGCCAGCAGCCAAGAAATGGACGGGGGCCTTGGCGGCTACACCTTC. It translates to CASSQEMDGGLGGYTF.

This clonotype showed up many times. This may be a read error: a much more frequent sequence differs by one nucleotide. J is TRBJ1-3 and V is TRBV20-1, with unresolved D. In germline, CDR1 is DFQATT, CDR2 SNEGSKA (reference sequence). The CDR3 totals 14 residues. CDR3 sequence (DNA): TGCAGTGCTAGACCGGACCTCTCTGGAACCACCATATATTTT. It yields the protein CSARPDLSGTTIYF.

This clonotype was recorded at least ten times. This chain joins TRBV6-1 and TRBJ2-7; TRBD1 matches at 7 bases. CDR1 and CDR2 (germline): MNHNS, SASEGT. The CDR3 consists of 12 residues. V shed 11 bases and J 3 bases; nucleotides not matched to a gene: 7. The CDR3 bases are TGTGCCGGGGGACAGACGTTCTACGAGCAGTACTTC. It specifies CAGGQTFYEQYF.

This clonotype was recorded many times. This may stem from a read error, because a much larger clone lies one nucleotide away. V is TRBV7-2 and J is TRBJ1-2, with D unclear. Germline values: CDR1 SGHTA, CDR2 FQGNSA. The CDR3 loop spans 15 amino acids. The CDR3 is CASSFSANTNYGYPF. The CDR3 coding sequence is TGTGCCAGCAGCTTCTCGGCCAATACTAACTATGGCTACCCCTTC.

This clonotype was seen ten or more times. This chain uses TRBV10-3 with TRBJ1-6; the D gene is possibly TRBD1 (5 bases). V shed 8 bases and J shed 0 bases, with 11 bases lying between them. CDR3 size: 15 residues. Germline V gene lookup returns CDR1 ENHRY and CDR2 SYGVKD. CDR3: CAIGVDSSYNSPLHF. The CDR3 nucleotides are TGTGCCATCGGGGTAGACAGCTCCTATAATTCACCCCTCCACTTT.

In regard to this clonotype: A junction boundary mismatches the germline segment, possibly from a read error. This chain connects TRBV20-1 to TRBJ1-1; 8 bases agree with TRBD1. This CDR3 region has 11 residues. The germline V gene has CDR1 DFQATT and CDR2 SNEGSKA (reference sequence). The CDR3 region is CSAKDRGTTSF. The CDR3 nucleotides are TGCAGTGCGAAAGACAGGGGAACAACTTCCTTT.

This chain links TRBV28 with TRBJ1-5, with D possibly being TRBD1 (5 bases). Germline loops: CDR1 MDHEN, CDR2 SYDVKM. The CDR3 runs 14 residues. Trimming took off 6 bases at V and 2 bases at J, with 11 bases between the two ends. The DNA of the CDR3 is TGTGCCAGCAGCGCCTCGGGGGGCAATCAGCCCCAGCATTTT. Encoded protein: CASSASGGNQPQHF.

At least ten counts were recorded for this clonotype. This rearrangement joins TRBV7-9 to TRBJ1-1, with a possible D match to TRBD1 (5 bases). The V gene's germline CDR1 is SEHNR and CDR2 FQNEAQ (reference sequence). The CDR3 has 15 residues. Trimming left V 3 bases short and J 0 bases short, with 11 bases between. CDR3 bases: TGTGCCAGCAGCTTTGACAGCCTCATGAACACTGAAGCTTTCTTT. Translated: CASSFDSLMNTEAFF.

This clonotype was recorded at least ten times. This rearrangement joins TRBV29-1 to TRBJ1-5; the match to TRBD1 covers 8 bases. J lost 3 bases, V lost 6 bases, and 4 bases had no gene match. CDR3 length: 13 residues. The germline V gene encodes CDR1 SQVTM and CDR2 ANQGSEA. DNA for the CDR3: TGCAGCGTCACAGGGGGGTTCAATCAGCCCCAGCATTTT. This codes for CSVTGGFNQPQHF.

This clonotype was counted ten times or more. CDR3 nucleotide sequence: TGTGCCAGCAGTCAGGGCCCCCATGGCTACACCTTC. Translation gives CASSQGPHGYTF. The chain is built from TRBV28 and TRBJ1-2, with D perhaps matching TRBD1 (5 bases). The germline gives CDR1 MDHEN, CDR2 SYDVKM. The length of the CDR3 is 12 residues. Between the trimmed V and J ends, which lost 5 bases and 6 bases, there was a span of 10 bases.

This clonotype was detected a few times. The J gene is TRBJ2-7, the V gene TRBV19; 7 positions agree with TRBD1. CDR3 length: 14 residues. The V segment lost 5 bases and the J segment 1 base; nucleotides outside the gene matches: 5. Germline CDR1 LNHDA, CDR2 SQIVND (reference sequence). CDR3 amino acids: CASSFPGQSYEQYF. The CDR3, as DNA: TGTGCCAGTAGTTTCCCGGGACAGTCCTACGAGCAGTACTTC.

This clonotype was observed at least ten times. A read error may be the cause here, since a much bigger clone is one base away. The V call is TRBV20-1, the J call TRBJ2-7; TRBD1 might be the D (6 bases). The CDR3 runs 14 residues. Germline V gene lookup returns CDR1 DFQATT and CDR2 SNEGSKA (reference sequence). The CDR3 is CSARSDRSSSEQYF. As DNA, the CDR3 is TGCAGTGCTAGATCCGACAGGAGCTCCTCCGAGCAGTACTTC.

The chain links TRBV2 to TRBJ1-4; D perhaps matches TRBD1 (5 bases). Germline loops: CDR1 SNHLY, CDR2 FYNNEI. V was shortened by 6 bases and J by 2 bases, with 19 bases between the two germline ends. The length of the CDR3 is 17 residues. The CDR3 reads CASSSGGVGLTNEKLFF. The CDR3 DNA reads as TGTGCCAGCAGCTCCGGAGGGGTCGGTCTCACTAATGAAAAACTGTTTTTT.

This clonotype has a count of ten or more. The chain links TRBV7-6 to TRBJ2-5; perhaps TRBD1 as D (5 bases). Germline assignment: CDR1 SGHVS and CDR2 FNYEAQ. Trimming took 1 base from V and 5 from J, leaving 14 bases between them. This CDR3 is built from 15 residues. The DNA of the CDR3 is TGTGCCAGCAGCTTAGGTGGCCAGGGCGGCGAGACCCAGTACTTC. It specifies CASSLGGQGGETQYF. The full variable domain, completed using reference TRBV7-6 and TRBJ2-5, is GAGVSQSPRYKVTKRGQDVALRCDPISGHVSLYWYRQALGQGPEFLTYFNYEAQQDKSGLPNDRFSAERPEGSISTLTIQRTEQRDSAMYRCASSLGGQGGETQYFGPGTRLLVL.

Concerning this clonotype itself: At one end the junction does not follow the germline gene, possibly because of a read error. This CDR3 is CASSFTSGHYTGKLFF. CDR3 bases: TGTGCCAGCAGCTTCACTAGCGGACATTACACCGGGAAGCTGTTTTTT. V and J are TRBV11-2 and TRBJ2-2; 8 nucleotides match TRBD2. In germline, CDR1 is SGHAT, CDR2 FQNNGV. The CDR3 contains 16 residues.

The genes are TRBV11-3 and TRBJ1-2; D is unresolved. The V gene's germline CDR1 is SGHNT and CDR2 YENEEA. The CDR3 spans 13 residues. V lost 5 bases and J 12 bases, leaving 19 bases between the germline ends. DNA for the CDR3: TGTGCCAGCAGCCGGAGGGTATTCTCTGGAAACACCTTC. It yields the protein CASSRRVFSGNTF.

The chain is built from TRBV6-2 or TRBV6-3 and TRBJ2-3; a possible D gene is TRBD2 (5 bases). The V end was cut by 4 bases, the J end by 6 bases, with 14 bases between. Germline V gives CDR1 MNHEY, CDR2 SVGEGT. The CDR3 consists of 14 residues. The CDR3, as DNA: TGTGCCAGCAGTTTGGGAGTGTCGGCGGATACGCAGTATTTT. This gives the protein CASSLGVSADTQYF.

This clonotype appeared many times. The chain joins TRBV7-6 to TRBJ2-2, with TRBD2 matching 10 bases. CDR1 and CDR2 from the germline V gene are SGHVS and FNYEAQ. This CDR3 spans 16 amino acids. J was trimmed by 6 bases and V by 5 bases; bases with no gene match: 9. In DNA, the CDR3 is TGTGCCAGCAGCACCCCGGGACTAGCGACGGCCGGGGAGCTGTTTTTT. Protein sequence: CASSTPGLATAGELFF.

This clonotype has a count of ten or more. The rearrangement uses TRBV2 and TRBJ2-7; 11 bases map to TRBD2. This CDR3 is built from 13 residues. With V trimmed by 6 bases and J by 7 bases, 5 bases remained unmatched. In germline, CDR1 is SNHLY, CDR2 FYNNEI. The CDR3 nucleotides read TGTGCCAGCAGACTAGCGGGAGTGCGGGAGCAGTACTTC. It codes for CASRLAGVREQYF.

This clonotype was recorded at least ten times. The rearrangement uses TRBV29-1 and TRBJ2-1; D is uncertain. The germline CDR1 and CDR2 sequences are SQVTM and ANQGSEA. The CDR3 loop spans 12 amino acids. In DNA form, the CDR3 reads TGCAGTGGCAGCGCCCGTTACAATGAGCAGTTCTTC. Protein: CSGSARYNEQFF.